One and the same sample provided the 27 T cell receptor beta chains below, sequenced in a study of CD8 T cells in ankylosing spondylitis. MiXCR was run by TCRdb on the 5' RACE reads, yielding one entry per CDR3 protein. Among about 150,000 distinct CDR3 sequences, under 35% were seen once, and the ten largest hold 6%. Sequenced input: synovial fluid, either unsorted or a sorted T cell fraction (not recorded which). Source of these receptors: a male donor with ankylosing spondylitis.

With regard to this clonotype: One junction end does not reproduce the germline sequence, and a read error may be involved. The chain combines TRBV7-9 with TRBJ2-3; perhaps TRBD1 as D (6 bases). The germline V gene has CDR1 SEHNR and CDR2 FQNEAQ (reference sequence). The CDR3 spans 15 residues. This chain's CDR3 is CASSSLRGNTVTQYF. The CDR3, as DNA: TGTGCCAGCAGCTCCCTGAGGGGGAATACAGTTACGCAGTATTTT.

This clonotype appeared many times. V and J are TRBV7-9 and TRBJ2-2; D is possibly TRBD1 (7 bases). This CDR3 is 13 amino acids long. V was pared by 8 bases and J by 6 bases, with 13 bases between. CDR1 and CDR2 (germline): SEHNR, FQNEAQ (reference sequence). The CDR3 is CASGGGGSGELFF. CDR3 sequence (DNA): TGTGCCAGCGGAGGGGGCGGATCCGGGGAGCTGTTTTTT.

This clonotype appeared many times. The chain uses TRBV11-2 and TRBJ2-4; 9 nucleotides match TRBD2. This CDR3 has 18 amino acids. The trim removed 5 bases at V and 0 bases at J, leaving 11 bases unmatched. The germline gives CDR1 SGHAT, CDR2 FQNNGV. For the CDR3, the DNA is TGTGCCAGCAGCCCTCAAGGGACTAGCCGCTCAGCCAAAAACATTCAGTACTTC. It is translated as CASSPQGTSRSAKNIQYF.

This clonotype was counted many times. The J gene is TRBJ2-6, the V gene TRBV15; D is unresolved. The CDR3 is made up of 17 amino acids. Trimming took 3 bases from V and 0 from J, leaving 12 bases between them. Germline CDR1 and CDR2: LNHNV and YYDKDF (reference sequence). The CDR3 protein is CATSSLTVPSGANVLTF. CDR3 nucleotide sequence: TGTGCCACCAGCAGTTTGACTGTTCCCTCTGGGGCCAACGTCCTGACTTTC.

The chain links TRBV5-1 to TRBJ2-5; D gene ambiguous. Trimming removed 2 bases at V and 3 bases at J, with 11 bases between. CDR3 length: 14 amino acids. Germline lookup yields CDR1 SGHRS and CDR2 YFSETQ. The CDR3 spells CASSFGLAKETQYF. As DNA, the CDR3 is TGCGCCAGCAGCTTCGGCCTCGCTAAAGAGACCCAGTACTTC.

This clonotype has at least ten counts. The chain joins TRBV12-3 or TRBV12-4 to TRBJ2-7; 7 bases align to TRBD2. The CDR3 is 15 amino acids. With V trimmed by 5 bases and J by 5 bases, 12 bases remained unmatched. CDR3 in DNA: TGTGCCAGCAGTCGCGAGCGGGACCCCTGGAACGAGCAGTACTTC. Its protein product is CASSRERDPWNEQYF.

This clonotype was counted a single time. The chain links TRBV20-1 to TRBJ2-1; 8 bases match TRBD1. Trimming took 3 bases from V and 8 from J; bases not matched to a gene: 12. Per germline, CDR1 DFQATT and CDR2 SNEGSKA (reference sequence). The CDR3 is 15 amino acids. In nucleotides, the CDR3 is TGCAGTGCTAGCCGGACAGGGCAACTTAGGGATGAGCAGTTCTTC. The encoded protein is CSASRTGQLRDEQFF.

At least ten counts were recorded for this clonotype. This chain joins TRBV6-5 and TRBJ1-5; D unresolved. Germline CDR1 is MNHEY and CDR2 is SVGAGI. V lost 5 bases and J lost 6, with 11 bases in between. The CDR3 has 13 residues. The CDR3 region has the DNA TGTGCCAGCAGTACTAATGGGGTTCAGCCCCAGCATTTT. Amino acids: CASSTNGVQPQHF.

The V and J genes are TRBV9 and TRBJ1-2; 7 nucleotides match TRBD1. The germline CDR1 and CDR2 sequences are SGDLS and YYNGEE. The ends lost 3 bases at V and 2 bases at J; junction bases unmatched: 1. The length of the CDR3 is 13 residues. The CDR3 is CASSAQGNYGYTF. CDR3 coding DNA: TGTGCCAGCAGCGCACAGGGGAACTATGGCTACACCTTC.

This clonotype appeared once. The J gene is TRBJ1-2, the V gene TRBV6-2 or TRBV6-3; TRBD1 is a possible D gene (6 bases). V shed 6 bases and J shed 3 bases, with 23 bases lying between them. This CDR3 is 17 amino acids long. The germline CDR1 and CDR2 sequences are MNHEY and SVGEGT. The CDR3 loop is CASSRGIDRPADYGYTF. For the CDR3, the DNA is TGTGCCAGCAGCCGGGGGATTGACAGGCCGGCGGACTATGGCTACACCTTC.

Comments on this clonotype: At one boundary the junction diverges from the germline segment, which might be a read error. Written as DNA, the CDR3 is TGTGCCAGCAGCCAAGGGGATGGTTGGGAGGCGTGGTTC. Encoded protein: CASSQGDGWEAWF. The gene calls are TRBV3-1 and TRBJ2-1, with TRBD2 as a possible D gene (6 bases). The CDR3 spans 13 residues. Germline lookup yields CDR1 LGHDT and CDR2 YNNKEL (reference sequence).

The chain uses TRBV9 and TRBJ2-5; D is perhaps TRBD1 or TRBD2 (8 bases each). Looked up from germline, CDR1 is SGDLS and CDR2 is YYNGEE. The CDR3 has 16 residues. Trimming stripped 3 bases from V and 2 bases from J, with 17 bases between. CDR3 protein: CASSAGGTGDQETQYF. DNA for the CDR3: TGTGCCAGCAGCGCGGGGGGGACAGGTGATCAAGAGACCCAGTACTTC.

The rearrangement joins TRBV20-1 to TRBJ2-1, with D possibly being TRBD1 (5 bases). Germline V CDR1 and CDR2: DFQATT, SNEGSKA (reference sequence). This CDR3 has 14 amino acids. V shed 3 bases and J shed 0 bases, with 9 bases lying between them. In DNA, the CDR3 is TGCAGTGCTAGTGGGGCAATCTCCTACAATGAGCAGTTCTTC. As protein: CSASGAISYNEQFF.

The V call is TRBV5-1, the J call TRBJ2-1, with 10 bases that match TRBD1. The trim removed 4 bases at V and 10 bases at J, leaving 2 bases unmatched. The CDR3 length is 12 residues. From germline, CDR1 is SGHRS and CDR2 YFSETQ. This chain's CDR3 is CASSPDRGEQFF. The DNA for the CDR3 is TGCGCCAGCAGCCCGGACAGGGGGGAGCAGTTCTTC.

The table lists this clonotype with many counts. The chain couples TRBV13 to TRBJ2-7, with D tentatively TRBD1 or TRBD2 (5 bases each). Germline CDR1 and CDR2: PRHDT and FYEKMQ (reference sequence). The CDR3 loop spans 13 amino acids. Deletions cut 4 bases from V and 6 bases from J, with 13 bases between. The CDR3 DNA is TGTGCCAGCAGCTATTCCAAGGGGACCGAGCAGTACTTC. It yields the protein CASSYSKGTEQYF.

This clonotype has only a few counts. The CDR3: CASRTWNRDPEAFF. Written as DNA, the CDR3 is TGTGCCAGCCGTACCTGGAACCGGGACCCCGAAGCTTTCTTT. The V call is TRBV6-4, the J call TRBJ1-1; tentative D call: TRBD1 (5 bases). CDR1 and CDR2 (germline): MRHNA, SNTAGT. The CDR3 extends over 14 amino acids. The ends were cut back, 8 bases at V and 8 bases at J, with 21 bases in the middle.

This clonotype came up once. The rearrangement uses TRBV3-1 and TRBJ2-3; D remains unclear. The CDR3 is 15 amino acids. CDR1 and CDR2 (germline): LGHDT, YNNKEL (reference sequence). V shed 4 bases and J shed 0 bases, with 11 bases lying between them. In nucleotides, the CDR3 is TGTGCCAGCAGCCCAGGACGGATAAGCACAGATACGCAGTATTTT. This encodes CASSPGRISTDTQYF.

This clonotype was counted many times. The chain employs TRBV28 and TRBJ1-2; 9 bases are shared with TRBD1. Germline lookup yields CDR1 MDHEN and CDR2 SYDVKM. The CDR3 is 12 amino acids. V shed 5 bases, J shed 7 bases, and the junction held 2 bases outside the gene matches. The CDR3 DNA reads as TGTGCCAGCAGTGGGACAGGGTCTGGCTACACCTTC. It is translated as CASSGTGSGYTF.

The sample holds a few counts of this clonotype. This sequence joins TRBV20-1 and TRBJ2-5; TRBD2 is a possible D gene (5 bases). The CDR3 is 12 amino acids. Germline CDR1 reads DFQATT; CDR2 reads SNEGSKA (reference sequence). Trimming shortened V by 8 bases and J by 1 base, and 11 bases separated the two germline ends. For the CDR3, the DNA is TGCAGTAGACGAGGGCCCCAAGAGACCCAGTACTTC. It translates to CSRRGPQETQYF.

The V and J genes are TRBV6-5 and TRBJ1-2; perhaps TRBD1 as D (5 bases). The CDR3 is 13 amino acids. V lost 3 bases, J lost 8 bases, and 13 bases lay in between. From germline, CDR1 is MNHEY and CDR2 SVGAGI. The CDR3 loop reads CASSYDSRQGYTF. In nucleotides, the CDR3 is TGTGCCAGCAGTTATGACAGCCGGCAGGGCTACACCTTC.

The chain carries TRBV30 and TRBJ2-3, with D unclear. The CDR3 has 13 residues. V was shortened by 7 bases and J by 1 base, with 12 bases between the two germline ends. Germline values: CDR1 GTSNPN, CDR2 SVGIG (reference sequence). CDR3 residues: CASKPGGTDTQYF. CDR3 bases: TGTGCCTCCAAGCCCGGCGGCACAGATACGCAGTATTTT.

This chain links TRBV5-8 with TRBJ1-1; a possible D gene is TRBD1 (5 bases). The CDR3 is 13 amino acids. Germline lookup yields CDR1 SGHTS and CDR2 YDEGEE. Trimming shortened V by 1 base and J by 3 bases, and 7 bases separated the two germline ends. As DNA, the CDR3 is TGTGCCAGCAGCTTGACCAGGGACACTGAAGCTTTCTTT. Its translation: CASSLTRDTEAFF.

The CDR3 reads CASSPTGSDTQYF. The CDR3 DNA is TGCGCCAGCAGCCCGACAGGTTCTGATACGCAGTATTTT. The genes are TRBV5-1 and TRBJ2-3, with a weak D call TRBD1 (6 bases). Germline values: CDR1 SGHRS, CDR2 YFSETQ. There are 13 residues in the CDR3. V was pared by 4 bases and J by 6 bases, with 12 bases between. Together with reference TRBV5-1 and TRBJ2-3, the CDR3 gives the full variable domain: KAGVTQTPRYLIKTRGQQVTLSCSPISGHRSVSWYQQTPGQGLQFLFEYFSETQRNKGNFPGRFSGRQFSNSRSEMNVSTLELGDSALYLCASSPTGSDTQYFGPGTRLTVL.

Only a few counts were recorded for this clonotype. V gene TRBV7-3 combines with J gene TRBJ2-1; 15 nucleotides align to TRBD2. V gave up 5 bases and J gave up 6 bases; unmatched junction bases: 5. Germline V gene sequence: CDR1 SGHTA, CDR2 FQGTGA. The CDR3 has 16 amino acids. The CDR3, as DNA: TGTGCCAGCAGCCCCCGGACTAGCGGGGGGGTCAATGAGCAGTTCTTC. Amino acids: CASSPRTSGGVNEQFF.

CDR3 amino acids: CASSERWGGEYGYTF. In nucleotides, the CDR3 is TGTGCCAGCAGCGAAAGATGGGGAGGAGAGTATGGCTACACCTTC. The chain has TRBV4-2 and TRBJ1-2; no reliable D call. Germline CDR1 reads LGHNA; CDR2 reads YNFKEQ. CDR3 length: 15 residues. The V gene lost 5 bases and the J gene lost 5 bases, with 18 bases spanning the gap.

Only a few counts were recorded for this clonotype. The chain recombines TRBV3-1 with TRBJ1-3; tentative D call: TRBD1 (5 bases). This CDR3 is 16 amino acids long. Germline-derived CDR1 and CDR2 are LGHDT and YNNKEL (reference sequence). Trimming stripped 1 base from V and 1 base from J, with 11 bases between. For the CDR3, the DNA is TGTGCCAGCAGCCAAGGTCCCGGGGGATCTGGAAACACCATATATTTT. This sequence encodes CASSQGPGGSGNTIYF.

This clonotype was observed at least ten times. The V and J genes are TRBV6-2 or TRBV6-3 and TRBJ2-7, with 7 bases matching TRBD2. After removal of 0 bases from V and 3 bases from J, the junction contained 5 bases not matched to a gene. The CDR3 contains 15 residues. Germline CDR1 is MNHEY and CDR2 is SVGEGT. The CDR3 spells CASSYSKRGIYEQYF. The CDR3 DNA reads TGTGCCAGCAGTTACTCAAAGCGGGGCATCTACGAGCAGTACTTC.